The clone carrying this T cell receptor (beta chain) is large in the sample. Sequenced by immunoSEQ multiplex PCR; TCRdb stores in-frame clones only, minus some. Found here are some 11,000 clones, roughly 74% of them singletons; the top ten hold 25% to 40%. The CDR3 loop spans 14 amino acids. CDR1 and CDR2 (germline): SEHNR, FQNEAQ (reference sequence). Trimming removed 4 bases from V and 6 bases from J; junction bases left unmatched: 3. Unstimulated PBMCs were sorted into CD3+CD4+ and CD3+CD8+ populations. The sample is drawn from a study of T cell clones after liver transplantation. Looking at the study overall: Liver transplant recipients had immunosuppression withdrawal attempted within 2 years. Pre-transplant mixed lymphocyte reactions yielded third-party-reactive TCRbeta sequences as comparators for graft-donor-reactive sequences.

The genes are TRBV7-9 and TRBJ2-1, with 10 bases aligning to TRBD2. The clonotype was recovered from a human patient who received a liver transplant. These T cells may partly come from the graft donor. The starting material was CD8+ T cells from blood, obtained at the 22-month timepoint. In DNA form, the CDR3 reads TGTGCCAGCAGCTCCGCTAGCGGGGGCAATGAGCAGTTCTTC. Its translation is CASSSASGGNEQFF.